One sample yielded the 7 T cell receptor beta chains listed below, sequenced in a study of blood T cell repertoires in COVID-19. Libraries were prepared by immunoSEQ multiplex PCR; TCRdb keeps only in-frame clonotypes and omits some of them. The sample holds fewer than 110,000 clones, approximately 89% seen once. Material: peripheral blood. The receptors derive from a woman of 80 years or more in a cohort sampled during active COVID-19.

The table lists this clone with a count of one. This sequence joins TRBV18 and TRBJ2-1, with a weak D call TRBD1 (6 bases). Per the germline V gene, CDR1 is KGHSH and CDR2 is LQKENI. The length of the CDR3 is 15 residues. V was clipped by 9 bases and J by 7 bases, with 22 bases between them. CDR3 nucleotide sequence: TGTGCCAGTCTCGGGACAAGAGGATTTCTAAATGAGCAGTTCTTC. Translating it yields CASLGTRGFLNEQFF.

To note about this clone: The junction shows a germline mismatch at one end, possibly a read error. The gene calls are TRBV7-7 and TRBJ2-1, with TRBD1 identical over 9 bases. The CDR3 runs 19 residues. Germline CDR1 is SSHAT and CDR2 is FNYEAQ (reference sequence). The CDR3 nucleotides are TGTGCTAGCAGCCCTCGTCCTAACAACAACAGGGGGCGTGAAAATGAGCAGTTCTTC. Protein product: CASSPRPNNNRGRENEQFF.

This CDR3 reads CASSPAYTGGTEAFF. The CDR3 DNA sequence: TGTGCCAGCTCACCAGCCTACACAGGGGGGACTGAAGCTTTCTTT. The chain is built from TRBV18 and TRBJ1-1; 8 bases line up with TRBD1. The CDR3 contains 15 residues. CDR1 and CDR2 from the germline V gene are KGHSH and LQKENI. V was pared by 2 bases and J by 5 bases, with 7 bases of the junction left unmatched. Variable domain in full (rest from reference TRBV18 and TRBJ1-1): NAGVMQNPRHLVRRRGQEARLRCSPMKGHSHVYWYRQLPEEGLKFMVYLQKENIIDESGMPKERFSAEFPKEGPSILRIQQVVRGDSAAYFCASSPAYTGGTEAFFGQGTRLTVV.

V usage is TRBV5-8 and J usage is TRBJ1-1; no clear D. The V gene's germline CDR1 is SGHTS and CDR2 YDEGEE. The ends were cut back, 0 bases at V and 7 bases at J, with 4 bases in the middle. The CDR3 is made up of 11 amino acids. The CDR3 DNA follows: TGTGCCAGCAGCTTGGCTGTTGAAGCTTTCTTT. Translating gives CASSLAVEAFF. The full variable domain, its missing parts supplied by reference TRBV5-8 and TRBJ1-1, is EAGVTQSPTHLIKTRGQQATLRCSPISGHTSVYWYQQALGLGLQFLLWYDEGEERNRGNFPPRFSGRQFPNYSSELNVNALELEDSALYLCASSLAVEAFFGQGTRLTVV.

There are a few counts of this clone. This chain connects TRBV11-2 to TRBJ1-2; D is uncertain. Germline V gene lookup returns CDR1 SGHAT and CDR2 FQNNGV. CDR3 length: 12 residues. Trimming took off 11 bases at V and 9 bases at J, with 19 bases between the two ends. The CDR3 DNA reads TGTGCCTCCCGAGGGAACAAACAGAGCTACACCTTC. It codes for CASRGNKQSYTF.

The rearrangement joins TRBV18 to TRBJ1-4, with D hard to call. The V end was cut by 0 bases, the J end by 0 bases, with 8 bases between. This CDR3 has 16 residues. Germline V gene data show CDR1 as KGHSH and CDR2 as LQKENI. CDR3 sequence reads: CASSPPNGATNEKLFF. The CDR3 DNA sequence: TGTGCCAGCTCACCACCTAACGGTGCAACTAATGAAAAACTGTTTTTT.

This chain joins TRBV7-9 and TRBJ1-6, with D possibly matching TRBD1 (5 bases). The V gene lost 5 bases and the J gene lost 8 bases, with 16 bases spanning the gap. The length of the CDR3 is 15 residues. Germline V CDR1 and CDR2: SEHNR, FQNEAQ (reference sequence). In DNA form, the CDR3 reads TGTGCCAGCAGCCCAAGGAGGGCGGGGGATTCACCCCTCCACTTT. This encodes CASSPRRAGDSPLHF.